This T cell receptor (beta chain) originates from a study of shared clonotypes between healthy human individuals. General study findings and limits: Sharing across four donors was seen in around 5% of naive CD4 clonotypes.

Across several immunoSEQ plates, the genomic DNA of each subset was split evenly. Repertoires were generated with immunoSEQ multiplex PCR, while TCRdb's copy carries only in-frame clones and drops some. The sample shows 2 million or so clones, 95% of them seen only once. A word on this clone: The antigen is not known.

V trimming: 6 bases; J trimming: 3 bases; junction bases outside the gene matches: 7. The CDR3 covers 15 residues. The germline V gene encodes CDR1 MDHEN and CDR2 SYDVKM. The material sequenced was naive CD4+ T cells sorted from blood. Subset given: CD45RA+ positively selected. This TCR derives from a man younger than 35 in good health. The chain is built from TRBV28 and TRBJ2-1; 8 bases map to TRBD2. The DNA of the CDR3 is TGTGCCAGCAGAGAGCGGGGGAGCGACTACAATGAGCAGTTCTTC. This gives the protein CASRERGSDYNEQFF.